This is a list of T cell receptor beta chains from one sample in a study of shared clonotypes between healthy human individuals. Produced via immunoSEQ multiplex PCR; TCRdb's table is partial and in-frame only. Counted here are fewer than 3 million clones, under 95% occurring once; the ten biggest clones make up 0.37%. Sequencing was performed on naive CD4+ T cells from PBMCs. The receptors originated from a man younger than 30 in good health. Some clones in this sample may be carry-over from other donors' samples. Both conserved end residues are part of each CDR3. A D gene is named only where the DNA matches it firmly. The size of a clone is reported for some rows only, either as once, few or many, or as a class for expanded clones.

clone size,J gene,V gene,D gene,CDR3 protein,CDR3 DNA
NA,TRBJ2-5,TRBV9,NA,CASSVQGIETQYF,TGTGCCAGCAGCGTACAGGGTATCGAGACCCAGTACTTC
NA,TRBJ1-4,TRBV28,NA,CASSFPGGANEKLFF,TGTGCCAGCAGCTTTCCGGGGGGGGCTAATGAAAAACTGTTTTTT
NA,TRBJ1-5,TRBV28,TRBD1,CASSSAGGHQPQHF,TGTGCCAGCAGTTCCGCAGGGGGTCATCAGCCCCAGCATTTT
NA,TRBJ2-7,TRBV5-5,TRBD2,CASSLAPSGSAYEQYF,TGTGCCAGCAGCTTGGCCCCTAGCGGGAGTGCCTACGAGCAGTACTTC
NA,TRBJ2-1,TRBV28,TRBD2,CASSSPLGSGGLNEQFF,TGTGCCAGCAGTTCCCCGTTGGGTAGCGGGGGTCTCAATGAGCAGTTCTTC
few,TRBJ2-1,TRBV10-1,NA,CASSTQQQTGEQFF,TGCGCCAGCAGTACACAGCAACAAACAGGGGAGCAGTTCTTC
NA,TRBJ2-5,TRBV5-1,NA,CASSLNTLETQYF,TGCGCCAGCAGCTTAAACACGCTGGAGACCCAGTACTTC
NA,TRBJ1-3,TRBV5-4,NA,CASSSGGTGPGNTIYF,TGTGCCAGCAGCTCGGGGGGGACCGGGCCTGGAAACACCATATATTTT
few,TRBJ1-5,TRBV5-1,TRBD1,CASSRDRSGQPQHF,TGCGCCAGCAGCCGGGACAGGAGCGGGCAGCCCCAGCATTTT
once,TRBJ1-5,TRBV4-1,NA,CASSQGWAGNYNQPQHF,TGCGCCAGCAGCCAAGGGTGGGCAGGGAACTACAATCAGCCCCAGCATTTT
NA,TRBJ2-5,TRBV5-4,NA,CASSPGKETQYF,TGTGCCAGCAGCCCGGGGAAAGAGACCCAGTACTTC
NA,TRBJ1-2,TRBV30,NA,CASRGGFYGYTF,TGTGCCTCTAGGGGGGGGTTCTATGGCTACACCTTC
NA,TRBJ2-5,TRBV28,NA,CASTRPSGGRETQYF,TGTGCCAGCACCCGGCCGTCTGGGGGAAGAGAGACCCAGTACTTC
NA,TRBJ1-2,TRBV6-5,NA,CASSYEGRASYGYTF,TGTGCCAGCAGTTACGAAGGCAGGGCGTCCTATGGCTACACCTTC
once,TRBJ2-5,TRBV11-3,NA,CASSLQGQPETQYF,TGTGCCAGCAGCTTACAGGGGCAGCCGGAGACCCAGTACTTC
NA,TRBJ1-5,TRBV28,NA,CASSTARSRNQPQHF,TGTGCCAGCAGCACCGCTCGCAGCCGCAATCAGCCCCAGCATTTT
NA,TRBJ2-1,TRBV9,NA,CASSVAGYEQFF,TGTGCCAGCAGCGTAGCGGGATACGAACAGTTCTTC
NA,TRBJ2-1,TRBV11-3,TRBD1,CASSQGQGSYNEQFF,TGTGCCAGCAGCCAGGGACAGGGATCCTACAATGAGCAGTTCTTC
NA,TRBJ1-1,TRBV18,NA,CASSPPTGTPAAGTEAFF,TGTGCCAGCTCACCACCAACCGGGACGCCCGCCGCGGGCACTGAAGCTTTCTTT
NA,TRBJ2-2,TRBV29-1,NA,CSVVGLYTGELFF,TGCAGCGTCGTCGGACTGTACACCGGGGAGCTGTTTTTT
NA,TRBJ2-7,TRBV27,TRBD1,CASRGTGRPYEQYF,TGTGCCAGCAGGGGGACAGGGAGGCCCTACGAGCAGTACTTC
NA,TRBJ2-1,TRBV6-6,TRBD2,CASSLGLAGNKQFF,TGTGCCAGCAGCTTGGGACTAGCGGGAAACAAGCAGTTCTTC
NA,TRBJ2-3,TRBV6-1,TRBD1,CASTGRDRGRPAF,TGTGCCAGCACCGGCCGGGACAGGGGGCGACCCGCTTTT
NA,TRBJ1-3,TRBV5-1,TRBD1,CASSLGQGDGNTIYF,TGCGCCAGCAGCTTGGGGCAGGGGGATGGAAACACCATATATTTT
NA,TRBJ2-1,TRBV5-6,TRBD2,CASSLVAGGPNEQFF,TGTGCCAGCAGCTTGGTAGCGGGAGGGCCCAATGAGCAGTTCTTC
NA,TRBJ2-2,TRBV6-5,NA,CASSYLDRPNTGELFF,TGTGCCAGCAGTTACTTAGACCGACCGAACACCGGGGAGCTGTTTTTT
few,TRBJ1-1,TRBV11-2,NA,CASSAPRDKSEAFF,TGTGCCAGCAGCGCACCTCGGGACAAGTCTGAAGCTTTCTTT
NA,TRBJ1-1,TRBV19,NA,CASTSSPPGRSTEAFF,TGTGCCAGTACCTCATCCCCCCCAGGGAGGAGCACTGAAGCTTTCTTT
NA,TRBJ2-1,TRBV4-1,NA,CASSQGGRSNNEQFF,TGCGCCAGCAGCCAGGGGGGGCGGAGTAACAATGAGCAGTTCTTC
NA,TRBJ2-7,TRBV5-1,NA,CASSLAPWGEQYF,TGCGCCAGCAGCTTGGCCCCATGGGGCGAGCAGTACTTC
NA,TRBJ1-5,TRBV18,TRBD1,CASSERTGSNQPQHF,TGTGCCAGCTCAGAAAGGACAGGTAGCAATCAGCCCCAGCATTTT
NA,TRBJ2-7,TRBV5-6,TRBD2,CASSVSGGYEQYF,TGTGCCAGCAGCGTGAGCGGGGGGTACGAGCAGTACTTC
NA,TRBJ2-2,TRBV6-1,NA,CASRAGGPNTGELFF,TGTGCCAGCAGGGCCGGGGGCCCGAACACCGGGGAGCTGTTTTTT
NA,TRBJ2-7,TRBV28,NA,CASSPSGTPSYEQYF,TGTGCCAGCAGTCCTTCCGGGACACCCTCCTACGAGCAGTACTTC
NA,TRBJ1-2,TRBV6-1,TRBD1,CASKETGLYGYTF,TGTGCCAGCAAAGAGACAGGGTTATATGGCTACACCTTC
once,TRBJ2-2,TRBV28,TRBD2,CARPPAGGIDTGELFF,TGTGCCAGACCCCCCGCGGGAGGGATAGACACCGGGGAGCTGTTTTTT
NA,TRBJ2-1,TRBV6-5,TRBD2,CASSYSSAGAGEQFF,TGTGCCAGCAGTTACTCATCAGCGGGAGCGGGAGAGCAGTTCTTC
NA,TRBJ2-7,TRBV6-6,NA,CASSYRGYEQYF,TGTGCCAGCAGTTACAGGGGTTACGAGCAGTACTTC
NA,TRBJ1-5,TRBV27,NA,CASNLYPPRRGQPQHF,TGTGCCAGCAACCTTTATCCTCCACGCCGGGGTCAGCCCCAGCATTTT